The 13 T cell receptor beta chains presented below share a single source sample, sequenced in a study of Ad26.COV2.S vaccination and SARS-CoV-2 variants. Libraries were prepared by immunoSEQ multiplex PCR; TCRdb keeps only in-frame clonotypes and omits some of them. This table has over 450,000 clones, roughly nine tenths appearing once. Sample treatment: some 20 received Ad26.COV2.S at low or high dose, single or two shots; several received placebo; per-sample allocation not given. Day 63 following the first vaccine or placebo injection was when the samples were taken. The sequences come from peripheral blood, collected in a trial of Ad26.COV2.S vaccine versus placebo. These receptors came from a person between 18 and 65 years old who received the Ad26.COV2.S COVID-19 vaccine or a placebo.

The rearrangement uses TRBV4-2 and TRBJ2-1, with D hard to call. The length of the CDR3 is 16 residues. Germline CDR1 and CDR2: LGHNA and YNFKEQ. V lost 4 bases and J lost 2, with 15 bases in between. CDR3: CASSRTSYSTYNEQFF. CDR3 nucleotides: TGTGCCAGCAGCCGGACCAGTTATTCTACCTACAATGAGCAGTTCTTC.

The chain carries TRBV7-2 and TRBJ1-5; 7 nucleotides align to TRBD1. The CDR3 length is 19 residues. V lost 5 bases, J lost 6 bases, and 22 bases stayed unmatched. Per germline, CDR1 SGHTA and CDR2 FQGNSA. As DNA, the CDR3 is TGTGCCAGCAGCCCACACCCGGGGGAGGGGGCATCATTCGGTCAGCCCCAGCATTTT. Translating gives CASSPHPGEGASFGQPQHF.

The rearrangement uses TRBV6-5 and TRBJ1-5; D possibly corresponds to TRBD1 (5 bases). Deletions cut 8 bases from V and 1 base from J, with 12 bases between. The CDR3 covers 14 residues. Germline assignment: CDR1 MNHEY and CDR2 SVGAGI. CDR3 protein: CASALGVSNQPQHF. Written as DNA, the CDR3 is TGTGCCAGCGCTTTGGGGGTGAGCAATCAGCCCCAGCATTTT.

This sequence joins TRBV28 and TRBJ1-1; tentatively, D is TRBD1 (5 bases). The ends were cut back, 6 bases at V and 7 bases at J, with 15 bases in the middle. This CDR3 region has 13 residues. CDR1 MDHEN and CDR2 SYDVKM come from the germline V gene. The CDR3: CASSLGGPFEAFF. The CDR3 bases are TGTGCCAGCAGCCTCGGGGGACCTTTTGAAGCTTTCTTT.

The chain has TRBV27 and TRBJ1-1; D remains ambiguous. From germline, CDR1 is MNHEY and CDR2 SMNVEV (reference sequence). CDR3 length: 9 residues. V lost 10 bases and J lost 3, with 3 bases in between. CDR3 bases: TGTGCCAAAGACACTGAAGCTTTCTTT. As protein: CAKDTEAFF.

This rearrangement joins TRBV19 to TRBJ2-7, with D maybe TRBD1 (6 bases). The CDR3 is 14 amino acids. Germline CDR1 LNHDA, CDR2 SQIVND (reference sequence). The V end lost 6 bases, the J end lost 2 bases, and 14 bases lay between the germline ends. This CDR3 is CASRWTEGPYEQYF. The CDR3 nucleotides read TGTGCCAGTAGATGGACAGAAGGGCCCTACGAGCAGTACTTC.

The V call is TRBV11-2, the J call TRBJ2-3; 7 bases fit TRBD2. The germline V gene has CDR1 SGHAT and CDR2 FQNNGV. CDR3 size: 18 residues. The V segment lost 5 bases and the J segment 2 bases; nucleotides outside the gene matches: 16. CDR3 nucleotides: TGTGCCAGCAGCCCCCCGTTCCCTAGCGGAGAAGACACAGATACGCAGTATTTT. The encoded protein is CASSPPFPSGEDTDTQYF.

This sequence joins TRBV9 and TRBJ1-6, with 11 bases that match TRBD1. The CDR3 extends over 15 amino acids. In germline, CDR1 is SGDLS, CDR2 YYNGEE. J was trimmed by 9 bases and V by 3 bases; bases with no gene match: 5. The CDR3 sequence: CASSGPGTGGSPLHF. The CDR3 DNA follows: TGTGCCAGCAGCGGTCCGGGGACAGGGGGTTCACCCCTCCACTTT. Drawing the rest from reference TRBV9 and TRBJ1-6, the complete variable domain is DSGVTQTPKHLITATGQRVTLRCSPRSGDLSVYWYQQSLDQGLQFLIQYYNGEERAKGNILERFSAQQFPDLHSELNLSSLELGDSALYFCASSGPGTGGSPLHFGNGTRLTVT.

V gene TRBV5-1 combines with J gene TRBJ1-6; the match to TRBD1 covers 9 bases. The CDR3 loop spans 14 amino acids. In germline, CDR1 is SGHRS, CDR2 YFSETQ. Unmatched junction bases numbered 7, after V lost 6 bases and J lost 9 bases. This CDR3 is CASKYGQGSSPLHF. CDR3 nucleotides: TGCGCCAGCAAGTACGGACAGGGGAGTTCACCCCTCCACTTT.

The rearrangement links TRBV18 to TRBJ2-7; a weak D match, TRBD1 (5 bases). The CDR3 length is 15 residues. The germline CDR1 and CDR2 sequences are KGHSH and LQKENI. V was clipped by 3 bases and J by 0 bases, with 12 bases between them. CDR3 residues: CASSPRRQHSYEQYF. In DNA, the CDR3 is TGTGCCAGCTCACCTAGGAGACAGCACTCCTACGAGCAGTACTTC. The full variable domain, with the rest looked up from reference TRBV18 and TRBJ2-7, is NAGVMQNPRHLVRRRGQEARLRCSPMKGHSHVYWYRQLPEEGLKFMVYLQKENIIDESGMPKERFSAEFPKEGPSILRIQQVVRGDSAAYFCASSPRRQHSYEQYFGPGTRLTVT.

V is TRBV6-2 or TRBV6-3 and J is TRBJ2-1; 13 nucleotides align to TRBD2. From germline, CDR1 is MNHEY and CDR2 SVGEGT. With V trimmed by 6 bases and J by 1 base, 9 bases remained unmatched. The CDR3 has 18 residues. In DNA form, the CDR3 reads TGTGCCAGCAGCCTAGGGACTAGCGGGGTGGTGTCCTACAATGAGCAGTTCTTC. Protein product: CASSLGTSGVVSYNEQFF.

The rearrangement joins TRBV28 to TRBJ1-1; D gene unclear. Germline values: CDR1 MDHEN, CDR2 SYDVKM. This CDR3 has 14 amino acids. Trimming left V 6 bases short and J 8 bases short, with 19 bases between. CDR3 region: CASSSYPSGEEAFF. The CDR3 bases are TGTGCCAGCAGCTCCTACCCTTCCGGGGAAGAAGCTTTCTTT.

This clone was seen a single time. The rearrangement joins TRBV30 to TRBJ1-3, with TRBD1 as a possible D gene (6 bases). CDR1 and CDR2 from the germline V gene are GTSNPN and SVGIG (reference sequence). V was pared by 6 bases and J by 1 base, with 19 bases between. The CDR3 has 16 amino acids. The CDR3 DNA follows: TGTGCCTGTAATCCGCGGGGGGGCCTTTCTGGAAACACCATATATTTT. This sequence encodes CACNPRGGLSGNTIYF.